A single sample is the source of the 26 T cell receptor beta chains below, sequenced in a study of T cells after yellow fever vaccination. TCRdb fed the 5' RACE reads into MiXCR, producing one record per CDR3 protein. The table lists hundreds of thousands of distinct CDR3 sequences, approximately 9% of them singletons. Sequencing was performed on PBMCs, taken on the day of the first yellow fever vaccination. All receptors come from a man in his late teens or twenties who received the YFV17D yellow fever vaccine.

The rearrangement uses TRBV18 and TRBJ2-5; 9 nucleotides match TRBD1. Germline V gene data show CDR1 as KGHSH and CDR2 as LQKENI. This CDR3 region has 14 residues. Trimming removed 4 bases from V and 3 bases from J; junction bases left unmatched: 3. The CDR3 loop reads CASSRDRAEETQYF. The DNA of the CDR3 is TGTGCCAGCTCACGGGACAGGGCGGAAGAGACCCAGTACTTC.

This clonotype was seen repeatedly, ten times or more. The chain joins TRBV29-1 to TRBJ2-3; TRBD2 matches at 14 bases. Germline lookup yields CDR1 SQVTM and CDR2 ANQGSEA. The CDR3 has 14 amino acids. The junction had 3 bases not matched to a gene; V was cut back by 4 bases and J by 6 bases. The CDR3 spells CSVVGLAGGDTQYF. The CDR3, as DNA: TGCAGCGTTGTAGGACTAGCGGGGGGCGATACGCAGTATTTT.

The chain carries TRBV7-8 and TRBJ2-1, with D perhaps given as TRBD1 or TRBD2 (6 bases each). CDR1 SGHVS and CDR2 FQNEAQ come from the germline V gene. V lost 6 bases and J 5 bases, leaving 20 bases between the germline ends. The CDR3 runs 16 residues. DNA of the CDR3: TGTGCCAGCAGTTTCCGGGGGCTCCATATAAACAATGAGCAGTTCTTC. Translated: CASSFRGLHINNEQFF.

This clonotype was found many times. CDR3 in DNA: TGCGCCAGCAGCTTAGCGGAACACACAGATACGCAGTATTTT. Amino acid sequence: CASSLAEHTDTQYF. V is TRBV5-1 and J is TRBJ2-3; D is possibly TRBD2 (5 bases). The CDR3 length is 14 residues. With 2 bases removed from V and 2 bases from J, the gap between germline ends came to 9 bases. CDR1 and CDR2 from the germline V gene are SGHRS and YFSETQ.

This chain's CDR3 is CASSGTVGFDEQFF. As DNA, the CDR3 is TGTGCCAGCTCTGGAACAGTGGGCTTCGATGAGCAGTTCTTC. This sequence joins TRBV27 and TRBJ2-1; no clear D gene. The CDR3 is 14 amino acids. The V gene's germline CDR1 is MNHEY and CDR2 SMNVEV (reference sequence). The V and J ends lost 8 bases and 8 bases respectively, with 19 bases between them.

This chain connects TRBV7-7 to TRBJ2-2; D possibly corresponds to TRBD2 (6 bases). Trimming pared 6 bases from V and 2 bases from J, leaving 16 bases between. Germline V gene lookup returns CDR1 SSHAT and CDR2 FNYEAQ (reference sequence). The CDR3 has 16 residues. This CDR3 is CASSFGPGVNTGELFF. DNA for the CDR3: TGTGCCAGCAGTTTTGGACCGGGAGTTAACACCGGGGAGCTGTTTTTT.

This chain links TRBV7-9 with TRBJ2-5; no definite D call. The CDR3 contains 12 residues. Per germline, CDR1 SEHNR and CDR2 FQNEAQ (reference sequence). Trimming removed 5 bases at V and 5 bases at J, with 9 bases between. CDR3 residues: CASSPMRETQYF. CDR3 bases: TGTGCCAGCAGCCCCATGAGGGAGACCCAGTACTTC.

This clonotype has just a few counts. The CDR3 DNA follows: TGCAGCGTTGAAGACCCGACGAGAACTGAAGCTTTCTTT. Translation gives CSVEDPTRTEAFF. The V and J genes are TRBV29-1 and TRBJ1-1; D not resolved. The V end was cut by 0 bases, the J end by 5 bases, with 10 bases between. Germline values: CDR1 SQVTM, CDR2 ANQGSEA. The CDR3 runs to 13 residues.

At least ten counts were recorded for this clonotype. As DNA, the CDR3 is TGTGCCAGCAGCCTGGACAGGGTAAACACCGGGGAGCTGTTTTTT. Amino acid sequence: CASSLDRVNTGELFF. V and J are TRBV21-1 and TRBJ2-2; the table's D call, TRBD1, has no DNA check behind it. TRBV21-1 is designated a pseudogene. CDR3 size: 15 residues.

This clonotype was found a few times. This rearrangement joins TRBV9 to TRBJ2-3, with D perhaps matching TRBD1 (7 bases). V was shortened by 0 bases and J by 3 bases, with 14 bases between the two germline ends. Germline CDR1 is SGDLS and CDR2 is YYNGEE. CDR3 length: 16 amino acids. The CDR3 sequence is CASSVGVRGRTDTQYF. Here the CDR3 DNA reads TGTGCCAGCAGCGTAGGTGTCAGGGGGAGGACAGATACGCAGTATTTT. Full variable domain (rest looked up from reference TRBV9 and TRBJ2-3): DSGVTQTPKHLITATGQRVTLRCSPRSGDLSVYWYQQSLDQGLQFLIQYYNGEERAKGNILERFSAQQFPDLHSELNLSSLELGDSALYFCASSVGVRGRTDTQYFGPGTRLTVL.

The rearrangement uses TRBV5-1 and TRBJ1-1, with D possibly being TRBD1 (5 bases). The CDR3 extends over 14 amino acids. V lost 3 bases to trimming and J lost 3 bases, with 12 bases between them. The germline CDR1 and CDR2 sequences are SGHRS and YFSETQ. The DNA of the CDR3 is TGCGCCAGCAGCTCACGGGCGGGGGACACTGAAGCTTTCTTT. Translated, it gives CASSSRAGDTEAFF. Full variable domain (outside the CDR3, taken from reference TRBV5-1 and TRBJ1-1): KAGVTQTPRYLIKTRGQQVTLSCSPISGHRSVSWYQQTPGQGLQFLFEYFSETQRNKGNFPGRFSGRQFSNSRSEMNVSTLELGDSALYLCASSSRAGDTEAFFGQGTRLTVV.

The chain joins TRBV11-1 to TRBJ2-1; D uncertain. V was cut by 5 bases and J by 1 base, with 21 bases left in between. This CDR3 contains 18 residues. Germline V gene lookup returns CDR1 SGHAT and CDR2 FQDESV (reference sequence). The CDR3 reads CASSRPPRWVRSYNEQFF. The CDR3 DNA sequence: TGTGCCAGCAGCCGCCCCCCCCGCTGGGTAAGATCCTACAATGAGCAGTTCTTC.

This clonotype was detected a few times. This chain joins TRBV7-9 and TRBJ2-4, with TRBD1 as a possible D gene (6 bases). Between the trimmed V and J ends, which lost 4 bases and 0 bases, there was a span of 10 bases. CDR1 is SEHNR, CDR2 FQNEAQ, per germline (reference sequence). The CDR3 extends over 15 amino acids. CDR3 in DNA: TGTGCCAGCAGCTCGACAGGCGAAGCCAAAAACATTCAGTACTTC. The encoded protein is CASSSTGEAKNIQYF. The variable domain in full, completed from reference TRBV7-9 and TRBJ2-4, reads DTGVSQNPRHKITKRGQNVTFRCDPISEHNRLYWYRQTLGQGPEFLTYFQNEAQLEKSRLLSDRFSAERPKGSFSTLEIQRTEQGDSAMYLCASSSTGEAKNIQYFGAGTRLSVL.

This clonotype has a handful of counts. CDR3 DNA: TGCAGTGCTCGAGCCCCAGGCTCGAACACTGAAGCTTTCTTT. Its protein product is CSARAPGSNTEAFF. The chain has TRBV20-1 and TRBJ1-1; no reliable D call. Germline V lookup: CDR1 DFQATT, CDR2 SNEGSKA (reference sequence). The CDR3 contains 14 residues. V was shortened by 5 bases and J by 1 base, with 14 bases between the two germline ends.

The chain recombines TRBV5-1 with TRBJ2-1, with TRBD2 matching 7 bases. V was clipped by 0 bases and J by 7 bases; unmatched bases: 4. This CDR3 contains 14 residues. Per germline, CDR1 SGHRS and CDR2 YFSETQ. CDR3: CASSLAAGVNEQFF. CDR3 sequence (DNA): TGCGCCAGCAGCTTGGCCGCGGGGGTTAATGAGCAGTTCTTC.

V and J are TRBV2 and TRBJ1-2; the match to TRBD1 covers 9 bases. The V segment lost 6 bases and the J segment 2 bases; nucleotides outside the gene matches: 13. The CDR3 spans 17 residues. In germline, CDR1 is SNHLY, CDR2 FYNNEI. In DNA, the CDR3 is TGTGCCAGCAGACCGGGACAGGGAATCGCAAGGAACTATGGCTACACCTTC. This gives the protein CASRPGQGIARNYGYTF.

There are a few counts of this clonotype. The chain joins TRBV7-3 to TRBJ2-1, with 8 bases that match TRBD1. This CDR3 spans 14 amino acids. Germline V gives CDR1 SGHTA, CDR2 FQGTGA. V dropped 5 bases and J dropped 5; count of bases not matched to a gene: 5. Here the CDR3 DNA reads TGTGCCAGCAGCCTGGACAGGGCCCACAATGAGCAGTTCTTC. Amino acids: CASSLDRAHNEQFF. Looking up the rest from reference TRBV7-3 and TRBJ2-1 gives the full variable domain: GAGVSQTPSNKVTEKGKYVELRCDPISGHTALYWYRQSLGQGPEFLIYFQGTGAADDSGLPNDRFFAVRPEGSVSTLKIQRTERGDSAVYLCASSLDRAHNEQFFGPGTRLTVL.

CDR3 region: CASSLNPRDNYGYTF. The CDR3 DNA follows: TGCGCCAGCAGCCTCAACCCGCGGGATAACTATGGCTACACCTTC. This chain joins TRBV4-3 and TRBJ1-2, with D hard to call. From germline, CDR1 is LGHNA and CDR2 YSLEER. V was clipped by 4 bases and J by 1 base, with 13 bases between them. The CDR3 is 15 amino acids.

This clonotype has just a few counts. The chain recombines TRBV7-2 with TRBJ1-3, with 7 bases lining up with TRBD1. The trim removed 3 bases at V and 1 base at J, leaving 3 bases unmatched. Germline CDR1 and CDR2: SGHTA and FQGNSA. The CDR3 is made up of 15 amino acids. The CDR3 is CASSFGRGSGNTIYF. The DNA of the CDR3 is TGTGCCAGCAGCTTCGGCAGGGGGTCTGGAAACACCATATATTTT.

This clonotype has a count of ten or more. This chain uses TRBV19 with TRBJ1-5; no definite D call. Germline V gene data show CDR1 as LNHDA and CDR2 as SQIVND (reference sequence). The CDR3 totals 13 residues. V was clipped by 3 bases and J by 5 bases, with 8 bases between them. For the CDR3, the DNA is TGTGCCAGTAGTATTCTGGGCGATCAGCCCCAGCATTTT. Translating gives CASSILGDQPQHF.

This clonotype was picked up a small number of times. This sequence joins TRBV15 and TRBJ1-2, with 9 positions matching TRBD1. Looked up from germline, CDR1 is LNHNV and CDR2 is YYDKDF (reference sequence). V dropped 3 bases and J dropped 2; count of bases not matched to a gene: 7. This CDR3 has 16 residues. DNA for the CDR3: TGTGCCACCAGCAGGGGTGGGACAGGGAGAAACTATGGCTACACCTTC. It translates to CATSRGGTGRNYGYTF.

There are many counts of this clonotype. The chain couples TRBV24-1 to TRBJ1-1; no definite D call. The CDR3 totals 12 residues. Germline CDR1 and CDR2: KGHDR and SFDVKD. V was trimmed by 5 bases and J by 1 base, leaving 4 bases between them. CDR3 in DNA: TGTGCCACCAGTGGCCCGAACACTGAAGCTTTCTTT. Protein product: CATSGPNTEAFF.

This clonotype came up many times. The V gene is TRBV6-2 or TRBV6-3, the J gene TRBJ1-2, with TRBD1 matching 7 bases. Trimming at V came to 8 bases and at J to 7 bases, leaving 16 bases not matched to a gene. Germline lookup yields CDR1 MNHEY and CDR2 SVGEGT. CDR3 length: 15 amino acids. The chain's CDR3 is CASGKSDRPPSGYTF. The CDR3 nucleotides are TGTGCCAGCGGTAAATCGGACAGGCCGCCCTCTGGCTACACCTTC.

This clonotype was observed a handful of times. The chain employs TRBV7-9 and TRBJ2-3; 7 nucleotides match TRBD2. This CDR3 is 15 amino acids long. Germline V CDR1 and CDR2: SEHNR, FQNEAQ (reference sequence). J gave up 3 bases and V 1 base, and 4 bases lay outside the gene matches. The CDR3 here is CASSLGPGGTDTQYF. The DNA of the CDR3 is TGTGCCAGCAGCTTAGGACCGGGAGGAACAGATACGCAGTATTTT. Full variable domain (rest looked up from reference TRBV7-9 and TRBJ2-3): DTGVSQNPRHKITKRGQNVTFRCDPISEHNRLYWYRQTLGQGPEFLTYFQNEAQLEKSRLLSDRFSAERPKGSFSTLEIQRTEQGDSAMYLCASSLGPGGTDTQYFGPGTRLTVL.

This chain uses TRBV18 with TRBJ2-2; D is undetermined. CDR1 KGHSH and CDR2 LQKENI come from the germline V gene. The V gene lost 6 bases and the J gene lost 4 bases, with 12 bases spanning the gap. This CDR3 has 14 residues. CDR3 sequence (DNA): TGTGCCAGCTCCACCCAGGAGCCCACCGGGGAGCTGTTTTTT. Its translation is CASSTQEPTGELFF.

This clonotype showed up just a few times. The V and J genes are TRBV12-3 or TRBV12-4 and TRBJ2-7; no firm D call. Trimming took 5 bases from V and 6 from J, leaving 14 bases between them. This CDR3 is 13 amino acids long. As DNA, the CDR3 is TGTGCCAGCAGTGTCGGGCCGGCCGGCGAGCAGTACGTC. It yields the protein CASSVGPAGEQYV.